A selection of T cell receptor beta chains follows, all from one sample in a study of blood T cell repertoires in COVID-19. TCRdb's table, derived via immunoSEQ multiplex PCR, lists solely in-frame clones and lacks some. The data show over 9,500 clones, roughly 79% seen once. The sequencing input was peripheral blood. The receptor set was obtained from a human donor in a cohort sampled during active COVID-19. Both conserved end residues are part of each CDR3. A D gene is named only where the DNA matches it firmly. Not every row has a clone size; where given, it reads once, few, many or a size class.

V	size	J	D	CDR3	DNA
TRBV4-3	.	TRBJ2-1	TRBD2	CASSQEVSGRGEQFF	TGCGCCAGCAGCCAAGAGGTTTCAGGGAGGGGTGAGCAGTTCTTC
TRBV6-5	.	TRBJ1-5	.	CASSYRGGDQPQHF	TGTGCCAGCAGTTACAGGGGAGGAGATCAGCCCCAGCATTTT
TRBV5-6	.	TRBJ1-1	.	CASRVSGGTEAFF	TGTGCCAGCAGAGTATCAGGTGGTACTGAAGCTTTCTTT
TRBV7-6	.	TRBJ1-5	.	CASSLDSNSNQPQHF	TGTGCCAGCAGCTTAGACTCAAATAGCAATCAGCCCCAGCATTTT
TRBV5-4	.	TRBJ2-7	TRBD2	CASSLAGTYEQYF	TGTGCCAGCAGCTTAGCGGGGACCTACGAGCAGTACTTC
TRBV18	.	TRBJ2-3	TRBD1	CASSPGQGDTQYF	TGTGCCAGCTCACCGGGACAGGGGGATACGCAGTATTTT
TRBV21-1	.	TRBJ2-7	.	CASSSKKPPGTSGFRVGSYEQYF	TGTGCCAGCAGCTCAAAGAAACCCCCGGGGACTAGCGGGTTCCGAGTAGGCTCCTACGAGCAGTACTTC
TRBV19	.	TRBJ2-5	.	CASSIGRSTGQETQYF	TGTGCCAGTAGTATAGGCAGAAGTACAGGACAAGAGACCCAGTACTTC
TRBV5-4	.	TRBJ1-1	TRBD1	CASSPRTGGVNTEAFF	TGTGCCAGCAGCCCTCGGACAGGGGGCGTTAACACTGAAGCTTTCTTT
TRBV20-1	once	TRBJ1-2	.	CSASQGRDYGYTF	TGCAGTGCTAGTCAGGGGCGCGACTATGGCTACACCTTC
TRBV27	once	TRBJ2-3	.	CASSLSPGFPDTQYF	TGTGCCAGCAGTTTATCCCCAGGGTTCCCAGATACGCAGTATTTT
TRBV20-1	.	TRBJ2-7	TRBD2	CSASLPSGAYEQYF	TGCAGTGCTAGTCTCCCTAGCGGGGCCTACGAGCAGTACTTC
TRBV7-8	.	TRBJ1-1	.	CASSLDQGLNTEAFF	TGTGCCAGCAGCTTAGATCAGGGCCTTAACACTGAAGCTTTCTTT
TRBV3-1/TRBV3-2	once	TRBJ1-5	TRBD1	CASSQGQGVLAQHF	TGTGCCAGCAGCCAAGGACAGGGGGTTCTGGCCCAGCATTTT
TRBV12-5	once	TRBJ1-1	.	CASGLNAGRKTEAFF	TGTGCTAGTGGTTTGAACGCAGGGCGGAAAACTGAAGCTTTCTTT
TRBV5-4	medium-sized	TRBJ2-2	TRBD2	CATVSGGGPGELFF	TGTGCCACCGTCAGCGGGGGGGGCCCCGGGGAGCTGTTTTTT
TRBV12-3/TRBV12-4	.	TRBJ2-7	.	CASSLGLERSYF	TGTGCCAGCAGTTTGGGGCTCGAACGTTCGTACTTC
TRBV7-7	.	TRBJ2-5	.	CASSPSSGTASQYF	TGTGCCAGCAGCCCGAGTAGCGGTACGGCGTCCCAGTACTTC
TRBV28	.	TRBJ2-4	TRBD1	CATCLHGQGNIQYF	TGTGCCACCTGCCTCCATGGACAGGGAAACATTCAGTACTTC
TRBV5-1	few	TRBJ1-1	.	CASLRLIMNTEAFF	TGCGCCAGCCTGCGACTTATCATGAACACTGAAGCTTTCTTT
TRBV28	.	TRBJ2-7	.	CASSPPTGPREQYF	TGTGCCAGCAGTCCCCCGACAGGCCCGCGGGAGCAGTACTTC
TRBV6-5	.	TRBJ2-1	TRBD2	CASSRTSVSYNEQFF	TGTGCCAGCAGCCGAACTAGCGTCTCCTACAATGAGCAGTTCTTC
TRBV2	.	TRBJ1-1	.	CASSELQGRSTEAFF	TGTGCCAGCAGTGAACTGCAGGGGCGGTCCACTGAAGCTTTCTTT
TRBV9	.	TRBJ2-7	.	CASSLEAVGSYEQYF	TGTGCCAGCAGCCTAGAGGCGGTGGGTTCCTACGAGCAGTACTTC
TRBV30	.	TRBJ1-4	.	CAWSPTGLTGGEKLFF	TGTGCCTGGAGTCCTACGGGACTTACGGGGGGTGAAAAACTGTTTTTT
TRBV11-2	.	TRBJ1-6	.	CASSLAGFLGDSNSPLHF	TGTGCCAGCAGCTTAGCCGGGTTTTTAGGCGACTCCAATTCACCCCTCCACTTT
TRBV7-2	.	TRBJ2-6	TRBD1	CASSLSTGVGGANVLTF	TGTGCCAGCAGCTTATCTACAGGGGTAGGTGGGGCCAACGTCCTGACTTTC
TRBV11-2	.	TRBJ1-3	.	CASSSGPSGNTIYF	TGTGCCAGCAGCTCGGGTCCTTCTGGAAACACCATATATTTT
TRBV28	.	TRBJ2-7	TRBD1	CASKQTGNEYEQYF	TGTGCCAGCAAACAGACAGGGAATGAGTACGAGCAGTACTTC
TRBV23-1	.	TRBJ2-7	TRBD1	CARTKGSGTAKYFYEQYF	TGCGCCAGGACCAAGGGGTCAGGGACAGCGAAATATTTCTACGAGCAGTACTTC
TRBV12-3/TRBV12-4	.	TRBJ1-3	.	CASWPGSGNTIYF	TGTGCCAGCTGGCCAGGGTCTGGAAACACCATATATTTT
TRBV7-2	once	TRBJ1-1	.	CASSPRGRVAFF	TGTGCCAGCAGCCCCCGGGGGAGGGTCGCTTTCTTT